Listed here are 29 T cell receptor beta chains from one sample, sequenced in a study of T cells in Graves' hyperthyroidism and ophthalmopathy. What was amplified from RNA transcripts were TCR beta CDR3 regions. Initially, a first-round RT-PCR of the TCR CDR3 employed the HTBI primer set. Via MiXCR, TCRdb re-called the multiplex PCR reads, giving one row per CDR3 protein. Of about 420,000 distinct CDR3 sequences detected, roughly 13% appear once; the ten largest clones hold about 5%. Sequenced material: blood. The receptors derive from a woman in her late teens or twenties with Graves' hyperthyroidism.

This clonotype was counted ten times or more. The chain uses TRBV2 and TRBJ2-4; D ambiguous. Germline V gene sequence: CDR1 SNHLY, CDR2 FYNNEI. The CDR3 totals 16 residues. Trimming removed 0 bases from V and 0 bases from J, with 9 bases in between. The CDR3 loop reads CASSEAIPLAKNIQYF. The CDR3, as DNA: TGTGCCAGCAGTGAAGCTATCCCCTTAGCCAAAAACATTCAGTACTTC.

In this sample, this clonotype turned up many times. V usage is TRBV9 and J usage is TRBJ2-3; the D is unclear. CDR1 SGDLS and CDR2 YYNGEE come from the germline V gene. There are 14 residues in the CDR3. V lost 0 bases, J lost 2 bases, and 7 bases lay in between. The CDR3 region has the DNA TGTGCCAGCAGCGTAGAGGGTTCCACAGATACGCAGTATTTT. Encoded protein: CASSVEGSTDTQYF.

This clonotype was counted many times. The rearrangement uses TRBV3-1 and TRBJ1-4, with TRBD1 matching over 7 bases. The CDR3 extends over 16 amino acids. The V gene end was trimmed by 4 bases and the J gene end by 1 base; junction bases not matched to a gene: 6. Germline V CDR1 and CDR2: LGHDT, YNNKEL (reference sequence). The CDR3 bases are TGTGCCAGCAGCCGCGCAAGGGACAGAACTAATGAAAAACTGTTTTTT. Translating gives CASSRARDRTNEKLFF.

This clonotype was detected ten times or more. V is TRBV30 and J is TRBJ1-1, with D perhaps TRBD1 (5 bases). Germline V lookup: CDR1 GTSNPN, CDR2 SVGIG (reference sequence). The CDR3 totals 13 residues. V gave up 2 bases and J gave up 4 bases, with 11 bases separating them. CDR3 loop: CAWSLREATEAFF. The CDR3 region has the DNA TGTGCCTGGAGTCTCAGGGAGGCCACTGAAGCTTTCTTT.

This clonotype was detected many times. The J gene is TRBJ1-4, the V gene TRBV7-9; D might be TRBD1 (5 bases). The germline gives CDR1 SEHNR, CDR2 FQNEAQ (reference sequence). CDR3 length: 14 amino acids. The V end lost 4 bases, the J end lost 8 bases, and 14 bases lay between the germline ends. The CDR3 nucleotides are TGTGCCAGCAGCTCTTCTGACAGACGCGAAAAACTGTTTTTT. Protein: CASSSSDRREKLFF.

The CDR3 bases are TGTGCCAGCTCACCGCCTGGGGCGGGACAGGGGGCGACACCCCTCCACTTT. This sequence encodes CASSPPGAGQGATPLHF. The chain recombines TRBV18 with TRBJ1-6; TRBD1 matches 12 bases. This CDR3 contains 17 residues. Germline CDR1 is KGHSH and CDR2 is LQKENI. The V and J ends lost 3 bases and 11 bases, in that order; junction bases with no gene match: 11.

This clonotype was recorded at least ten times. This chain links TRBV5-1 with TRBJ2-1, with TRBD2 matching 7 bases. This CDR3 has 19 residues. The germline CDR1 and CDR2 sequences are SGHRS and YFSETQ. The trim removed 4 bases at V and 5 bases at J, leaving 21 bases unmatched. CDR3 sequence (DNA): TGCGCCAGCAGCCCGGAGGCGCTGCGAGGGAGGGCCTCGAACAATGAGCAGTTCTTC. This sequence encodes CASSPEALRGRASNNEQFF.

This clonotype was counted ten times or more. The rearrangement joins TRBV12-3 or TRBV12-4 to TRBJ2-7; D is unclear. With 4 bases removed from V and 5 bases from J, the gap between germline ends came to 15 bases. CDR3 length: 14 residues. Written as DNA, the CDR3 is TGTGCCAGCAGTTCCAGACCAGGCCGCAACGAGCAGTACTTC. It specifies CASSSRPGRNEQYF.

This clonotype was counted a single time. The CDR3 loop reads CASTGGTSGRREQYF. The CDR3 bases are TGTGCCAGCACCGGAGGGACTAGCGGGAGGAGGGAGCAGTACTTC. V gene TRBV12-3 or TRBV12-4 combines with J gene TRBJ2-7; 15 bases map to TRBD2. This CDR3 is 15 amino acids long. Losses at the gene ends were 7 bases for V and 7 bases for J; bases not matched to a gene: 8.

This clonotype showed up many times. The V gene is TRBV28, the J gene TRBJ2-4; D unresolved. Germline-derived CDR1 and CDR2 are MDHEN and SYDVKM. This CDR3 has 13 residues. V dropped 4 bases and J dropped 2 bases, with 6 bases sitting between them. As DNA, the CDR3 is TGTGCCAGCAGTTCCGGCCCCAAAAACATTCAGTACTTC. This encodes CASSSGPKNIQYF.

This clonotype occurred many times. The V call is TRBV5-1, the J call TRBJ2-5; 11 nucleotides line up with TRBD2. This CDR3 has 15 residues. CDR1 and CDR2 (germline): SGHRS, YFSETQ. J was trimmed by 4 bases and V by 4 bases; bases with no gene match: 6. CDR3 DNA: TGCGCCAGCAGCCTGGGACTAGCGGAGGCAGAGACCCAGTACTTC. Translation: CASSLGLAEAETQYF.

This clonotype was seen ten or more times. This chain joins TRBV2 and TRBJ2-7; D uncertain. The CDR3 covers 13 residues. The germline gives CDR1 SNHLY, CDR2 FYNNEI. The V and J ends lost 7 bases and 4 bases respectively, with 14 bases between them. CDR3 DNA sequence: TGTGCCAGCATGTGGGATTTGGTATACGAGCAGTACTTC. Encoded protein: CASMWDLVYEQYF.

The table lists this clonotype with many counts. V and J are TRBV5-1 and TRBJ2-3, with D unclear. CDR1 is SGHRS, CDR2 YFSETQ, per germline. V was clipped by 0 bases and J by 3 bases, with 5 bases between them. The CDR3 contains 13 residues. CDR3 region: CASSLGMTDTQYF. The CDR3 coding sequence is TGCGCCAGCAGCTTGGGGATGACAGATACGCAGTATTTT.

This clonotype was seen ten or more times. The V gene is TRBV20-1, the J gene TRBJ1-6; 10 nucleotides align to TRBD1. The CDR3 contains 15 residues. From germline, CDR1 is DFQATT and CDR2 SNEGSKA (reference sequence). V shed 2 bases, J shed 5 bases, and the junction held 3 bases outside the gene matches. CDR3 protein: CSARPGTGDNSPLHF. The CDR3 DNA follows: TGCAGTGCTAGACCCGGGACAGGGGATAATTCACCCCTCCACTTT.

This clonotype was picked up a small number of times. This chain joins TRBV6-1 and TRBJ2-6, with D uncertain. The CDR3 is 14 residues long. Germline V CDR1 and CDR2: MNHNS, SASEGT. Trimming stripped 6 bases from V and 3 bases from J, with 9 bases between. CDR3 DNA: TGTGCCAGCAGGGGGTCCCTTGGGGCCAACGTCCTGACTTTC. Amino acid sequence: CASRGSLGANVLTF.

The chain employs TRBV11-2 and TRBJ2-7, with a tentative D call TRBD1 (6 bases). The V gene's germline CDR1 is SGHAT and CDR2 FQNNGV. The length of the CDR3 is 14 residues. Trimming left V 3 bases short and J 3 bases short, with 12 bases between. For the CDR3, the DNA is TGTGCCAGCAGCTTTTCTGGACAGATCTACGAGCAGTACTTC. Protein: CASSFSGQIYEQYF.

This clonotype has at least ten counts. The chain employs TRBV19 and TRBJ2-2, with a tentative D call TRBD1 (6 bases). The CDR3 has 16 residues. Per the germline V gene, CDR1 is LNHDA and CDR2 is SQIVND (reference sequence). The V and J ends lost 4 bases and 2 bases respectively, with 14 bases between them. The CDR3 region has the DNA TGTGCCAGTAGTACCTACCGGACAGCCAACACCGGGGAGCTGTTTTTT. Translating gives CASSTYRTANTGELFF.

This clonotype was detected only a few times. CDR3 loop: CATSDLKGLSTDTQYF. The CDR3 DNA reads as TGTGCCACCAGTGATTTGAAGGGGCTTAGCACAGATACGCAGTATTTT. This rearrangement joins TRBV24-1 to TRBJ2-3; D perhaps matches TRBD1 (5 bases). The CDR3 consists of 16 residues. The ends were cut back, 0 bases at V and 0 bases at J, with 9 bases in the middle. The V gene's germline CDR1 is KGHDR and CDR2 SFDVKD.

This clonotype was observed at least ten times. The chain carries TRBV28 and TRBJ1-2; the D is unclear. V was shortened by 5 bases and J by 4 bases, with 17 bases between the two germline ends. The CDR3 totals 15 residues. Per the germline V gene, CDR1 is MDHEN and CDR2 is SYDVKM. The CDR3 protein is CASSPGPLLTYGYTF. CDR3 bases: TGTGCCAGCAGTCCCGGTCCTCTATTGACCTATGGCTACACCTTC.

This clonotype has at least ten counts. The chain carries TRBV7-9 and TRBJ2-7; D might be TRBD2 (6 bases). V was trimmed by 5 bases and J by 5 bases, leaving 19 bases between them. Germline V gene sequence: CDR1 SEHNR, CDR2 FQNEAQ (reference sequence). The CDR3 totals 15 residues. CDR3 DNA sequence: TGTGCCAGCAGCCCACGGGCGGGACTCCCTAACGAGCAGTACTTC. This codes for CASSPRAGLPNEQYF.

Many counts were recorded for this clonotype. The V gene is TRBV12-3 or TRBV12-4, the J gene TRBJ2-2, with D perhaps TRBD2 (6 bases). The CDR3 runs to 17 residues. The germline V and J ends were trimmed by 5 bases and 4 bases, with 20 bases remaining between them. CDR3 nucleotide sequence: TGTGCCAGCAGTCCAAAGGAGGGGACCTCGAGCACCGGGGAGCTGTTTTTT. Protein sequence: CASSPKEGTSSTGELFF.

The chain recombines TRBV19 with TRBJ1-1; D is undetermined. CDR1 and CDR2 from the germline V gene are LNHDA and SQIVND (reference sequence). The CDR3 runs 13 residues. The ends were cut back, 5 bases at V and 0 bases at J, with 7 bases in the middle. Here the CDR3 reads CASSFLMNTEAFF. CDR3 bases: TGTGCCAGTAGTTTTTTAATGAACACTGAAGCTTTCTTT.

This clonotype showed up many times. The rearrangement links TRBV5-1 to TRBJ1-1, with TRBD1 identical over 7 bases. There are 13 residues in the CDR3. Germline V gene data show CDR1 as SGHRS and CDR2 as YFSETQ. Trimming cost V 0 bases and J 7 bases; bases outside gene matches: 3. CDR3 protein: CASSLAGQREAFF. The CDR3 DNA sequence: TGCGCCAGCAGCTTGGCGGGACAGCGTGAAGCTTTCTTT.

The CDR3 DNA is TGTGCCAGCAGTTACCCTGGACAGGGGTTCTCCTACGAGCAGTACTTC. Residues: CASSYPGQGFSYEQYF. The chain joins TRBV6-2 or TRBV6-3 to TRBJ2-7, with TRBD1 matching over 9 bases. Germline lookup yields CDR1 MNHEY and CDR2 SVGEGT. V dropped 2 bases and J dropped 0; count of bases not matched to a gene: 5. The CDR3 extends over 16 amino acids.

This clonotype occurred many times. V and J are TRBV5-5 and TRBJ1-1; TRBD1 might be the D (5 bases). Looked up from germline, CDR1 is SGHKS and CDR2 is YYEKEE (reference sequence). The length of the CDR3 is 15 residues. V gave up 0 bases and J gave up 0 bases, with 9 bases separating them. CDR3 DNA: TGTGCCAGCAGCTTGGCCGGGACGGTGAACACTGAAGCTTTCTTT. Amino acids: CASSLAGTVNTEAFF.

There are a few counts of this clonotype. This chain links TRBV28 with TRBJ2-1, with 9 bases lining up with TRBD1. Germline trimming cut 3 bases from V and 7 bases from J; bases unmatched to any gene: 7. The germline V gene encodes CDR1 MDHEN and CDR2 SYDVKM. CDR3 length: 15 amino acids. The CDR3: CASSLEDRGRNEQFF. CDR3 DNA: TGTGCCAGCAGTTTGGAAGACAGGGGGAGGAATGAGCAGTTCTTC.

This clonotype has ten or more counts. The chain is built from TRBV7-2 and TRBJ2-3; 8 positions agree with TRBD1. V dropped 3 bases and J dropped 1; count of bases not matched to a gene: 3. The CDR3 has 15 residues. Germline CDR1 SGHTA, CDR2 FQGNSA. CDR3 amino acids: CASSFRGPRTDTQYF. The DNA of the CDR3 is TGTGCCAGCAGCTTCAGGGGGCCCCGCACAGATACGCAGTATTTT.

In the case of this clonotype: The junction shows a germline mismatch at one end, possibly a read error. This chain uses TRBV12-3 or TRBV12-4 with TRBJ2-1, with 10 bases aligning to TRBD2. This CDR3 contains 15 residues. DNA for the CDR3: TGTGCCGGCAGGCTGAGCGGGAGGGCCGTCAATGAGCAGTTCTTC. It encodes CAGRLSGRAVNEQFF.

This clonotype was observed many times. The gene calls are TRBV28 and TRBJ2-7; D is possibly TRBD2 (7 bases). Germline CDR1 and CDR2: MDHEN and SYDVKM. V was cut by 4 bases and J by 4 bases, with 17 bases left in between. The CDR3 sequence is 15 residues long. The DNA of the CDR3 is TGTGCCAGCAGTTCTACAGGGAGGGCACGGTACGAGCAGTACTTC. This codes for CASSSTGRARYEQYF.